These 3 T cell receptor beta chains were sequenced from one sample in a study of T cell clonotyping in hematopoietic cell transplantation. Only in-frame clones appear in the TCRdb table, and some are missing; sequencing was by immunoSEQ multiplex PCR. This table holds 10,000 to 15,000 clones, about 72% found once. Sequences were derived from peripheral blood mononuclear cells, sampled 180 days after allogeneic stem cell transplant. These receptors all stem from a male patient aged 60 to 75 who had an allogeneic stem cell transplant from an unrelated donor, so the T cells may come from the graft donor. Some clones in this sample may be carry-over from other donors' samples.

The CDR3 protein is CASSLGERYGYTF. CDR3 DNA sequence: TGCGCCAGCAGCTTGGGAGAACGGTATGGCTACACCTTC. The chain links TRBV5-1 to TRBJ1-2; unclear D gene. The V end was cut by 0 bases, the J end by 5 bases, with 8 bases between. In germline, CDR1 is SGHRS, CDR2 YFSETQ. This CDR3 has 13 residues. Together with reference TRBV5-1 and TRBJ1-2, the CDR3 gives the full variable domain: KAGVTQTPRYLIKTRGQQVTLSCSPISGHRSVSWYQQTPGQGLQFLFEYFSETQRNKGNFPGRFSGRQFSNSRSEMNVSTLELGDSALYLCASSLGERYGYTFGSGTRLTVV.

The chain combines TRBV7-2 with TRBJ2-5, with 12 bases identical to TRBD1. Germline V gene sequence: CDR1 SGHTA, CDR2 FQGNSA. This CDR3 is 15 amino acids long. Trimming removed 5 bases from V and 6 bases from J; junction bases left unmatched: 7. This CDR3 is CASSPGTGGGQTQYF. CDR3 nucleotides: TGTGCCAGCAGCCCCGGGACAGGGGGCGGTCAGACCCAGTACTTC.

This clone has a handful of counts. V usage is TRBV6-5 and J usage is TRBJ1-1; weak D call: TRBD1 (5 bases). The CDR3 is 11 amino acids. Trimming removed 2 bases at V and 8 bases at J, with 6 bases between. Germline values: CDR1 MNHEY, CDR2 SVGAGI. CDR3: CASSYRDEAFF. The CDR3, as DNA: TGTGCCAGCAGTTACCGGGACGAAGCTTTCTTT.